These T cell receptor beta chains were read from a single sample in a study of blood T cell repertoires in COVID-19. The assay was immunoSEQ multiplex PCR, and TCRdb's table has in-frame clones only and misses some. Of around 200,000 clones in the sample, roughly 80% are singletons; the top ten hold over 10%. The specimen sequenced was peripheral blood. The receptors were gathered from a woman between 50 and 59 years old with acute or convalescent COVID-19. The CDR3 runs from the conserved cysteine through the conserved F or W. Fields, in order: D gene, clone size, J gene, V gene, CDR3 protein, CDR3 DNA. A D gene is named only where the DNA matches it firmly. Size is omitted from some rows. Given values are once, few, many or a class for expanded clones.

d_call: -; clone_size: once; j_call: TRBJ2-4; v_call: TRBV9; cdr3_aa: CASSLDSTLAKNIQYF; cdr3_nt: TGTGCCAGCAGCCTCGACAGTACACTAGCCAAAAACATTCAGTACTTC
d_call: TRBD1; clone_size: -; j_call: TRBJ1-6; v_call: TRBV6-5; cdr3_aa: CASSLGQGGYSPLHF; cdr3_nt: TGTGCCAGCAGCCTGGGACAGGGCGGTTATTCACCCCTCCACTTT
d_call: -; clone_size: few; j_call: TRBJ2-2; v_call: TRBV28; cdr3_aa: CASIRAGWNTGELFF; cdr3_nt: TGTGCCAGCATAAGGGCGGGTTGGAACACCGGGGAGCTGTTTTTT
d_call: -; clone_size: -; j_call: TRBJ2-5; v_call: TRBV7-2; cdr3_aa: CASSTRASPETQYF; cdr3_nt: TGTGCCAGCAGTACTAGGGCGTCTCCAGAGACCCAGTACTTC
d_call: -; clone_size: -; j_call: TRBJ2-7; v_call: TRBV20-1; cdr3_aa: CSASRQGRDSYEQYF; cdr3_nt: TGCAGTGCTAGTAGACAGGGGAGGGATTCCTACGAGCAGTACTTC
d_call: -; clone_size: -; j_call: TRBJ1-4; v_call: TRBV9; cdr3_aa: CASSVVPGSNEKLFF; cdr3_nt: TGTGCCAGCAGCGTAGTCCCGGGGTCAAATGAAAAACTGTTTTTT
d_call: -; clone_size: -; j_call: TRBJ1-6; v_call: TRBV20-1; cdr3_aa: CSASYGGVDSPLHF; cdr3_nt: TGCAGTGCTAGTTACGGGGGGGTTGATTCACCCCTCCACTTT
d_call: TRBD1; clone_size: -; j_call: TRBJ2-2; v_call: TRBV18; cdr3_aa: CASSPTGTEGIGELFF; cdr3_nt: TGTGCCAGCTCACCAACCGGGACAGAGGGGATCGGGGAGCTGTTTTTT
d_call: TRBD2; clone_size: few; j_call: TRBJ2-2; v_call: TRBV2; cdr3_aa: CASRLLLAAGELFF; cdr3_nt: TGTGCCAGCAGGCTCTTACTAGCGGCCGGGGAGCTGTTTTTT
d_call: -; clone_size: -; j_call: TRBJ2-2; v_call: TRBV7-2; cdr3_aa: CASSTRRIGELFF; cdr3_nt: TGTGCCAGCAGCACAAGGAGGATCGGGGAGCTGTTTTTT
d_call: TRBD1; clone_size: -; j_call: TRBJ2-7; v_call: TRBV10-2; cdr3_aa: CASSAHAGTGSYEQYF; cdr3_nt: TGCGCCAGCAGTGCCCACGCCGGGACAGGGAGCTACGAGCAGTACTTC
d_call: -; clone_size: -; j_call: TRBJ2-7; v_call: TRBV20-1; cdr3_aa: CSGGTPTEQYF; cdr3_nt: TGCAGCGGCGGGACCCCTACCGAGCAGTACTTC
d_call: -; clone_size: -; j_call: TRBJ1-5; v_call: TRBV19; cdr3_aa: CASRGGASSNQPQHF; cdr3_nt: TGTGCCAGTAGAGGGGGGGCAAGTAGCAATCAGCCCCAGCATTTT
d_call: TRBD1; clone_size: few; j_call: TRBJ2-7; v_call: TRBV5-1; cdr3_aa: CASSLEGRGREQYF; cdr3_nt: TGCGCCAGCAGCTTGGAGGGCAGGGGGCGCGAGCAGTACTTC
d_call: TRBD1; clone_size: -; j_call: TRBJ2-3; v_call: TRBV9; cdr3_aa: CASSVAEQGIKTDTQYF; cdr3_nt: TGTGCCAGCAGCGTAGCGGAACAGGGGATAAAGACAGATACGCAGTATTTT
d_call: -; clone_size: -; j_call: TRBJ1-2; v_call: TRBV14; cdr3_aa: CASSHVGAGSNYGYTF; cdr3_nt: TGTGCCAGCAGCCACGTGGGAGCGGGAAGTAACTATGGCTACACCTTC
d_call: -; clone_size: -; j_call: TRBJ1-6; v_call: TRBV15; cdr3_aa: CATSRVGGRASPLHF; cdr3_nt: TGTGCCACCAGCAGAGTGGGGGGTAGGGCTTCACCCCTCCACTTT
d_call: -; clone_size: -; j_call: TRBJ2-7; v_call: TRBV5-6; cdr3_aa: CASSLGWGTTGREQYF; cdr3_nt: TGTGCCAGCAGCTTGGGTTGGGGTACGACAGGGAGGGAGCAGTACTTC
d_call: TRBD1; clone_size: -; j_call: TRBJ1-1; v_call: TRBV10-3; cdr3_aa: CAISEGQGVNTEAFF; cdr3_nt: TGTGCCATCAGTGAGGGGCAGGGGGTGAACACTGAAGCTTTCTTT
d_call: TRBD1; clone_size: -; j_call: TRBJ1-2; v_call: TRBV10-3; cdr3_aa: CAISVDRGYGYTF; cdr3_nt: TGTGCCATCAGTGTTGACAGGGGCTATGGCTACACCTTC
d_call: -; clone_size: -; j_call: TRBJ1-1; v_call: TRBV7-2; cdr3_aa: CASSLAGGGNTEAFF; cdr3_nt: TGTGCCAGCAGCTTAGCTGGGGGGGGGAACACTGAAGCTTTCTTT
d_call: -; clone_size: -; j_call: TRBJ1-4; v_call: TRBV5-1; cdr3_aa: CASSLSGGNEKLFF; cdr3_nt: TGCGCCAGCAGCCTATCGGGGGGCAATGAAAAACTGTTTTTT
d_call: -; clone_size: -; j_call: TRBJ1-1; v_call: TRBV30; cdr3_aa: CAWSVGITNTEAFF; cdr3_nt: TGTGCCTGGAGTGTGGGCATAACGAACACTGAAGCTTTCTTT
d_call: -; clone_size: -; j_call: TRBJ1-2; v_call: TRBV6-5; cdr3_aa: CASSQGMGGYTF; cdr3_nt: TGTGCCAGCAGTCAGGGGATGGGGGGCTACACCTTC
d_call: TRBD1; clone_size: -; j_call: TRBJ2-7; v_call: TRBV5-1; cdr3_aa: CASSFVRTGAPYEQYF; cdr3_nt: TGCGCCAGCAGCTTCGTTAGGACAGGGGCCCCCTACGAGCAGTACTTC
d_call: -; clone_size: -; j_call: TRBJ2-7; v_call: TRBV5-1; cdr3_aa: CASSPEAAYEQYF; cdr3_nt: TGCGCCAGCAGCCCGGAAGCGGCCTACGAGCAGTACTTC
d_call: -; clone_size: -; j_call: TRBJ1-5; v_call: TRBV6-1; cdr3_aa: CASSERVSQPQHF; cdr3_nt: TGTGCCAGCAGTGAACGGGTTAGTCAGCCCCAGCATTTT
d_call: -; clone_size: -; j_call: TRBJ2-1; v_call: TRBV19; cdr3_aa: CASSIARGGGDNEQFF; cdr3_nt: TGTGCCAGTAGTATTGCACGAGGGGGGGGAGACAATGAGCAGTTCTTC
d_call: -; clone_size: -; j_call: TRBJ1-1; v_call: TRBV5-1; cdr3_aa: CASSFTSGAGNTEAFF; cdr3_nt: TGCGCCAGCAGCTTTACTTCAGGGGCCGGGAACACTGAAGCTTTCTTT
d_call: TRBD1; clone_size: -; j_call: TRBJ1-3; v_call: TRBV6-6; cdr3_aa: CASSRGQETTIYF; cdr3_nt: TGTGCCAGCAGCCGGGGACAGGAAACAACCATATATTTT
d_call: TRBD1; clone_size: -; j_call: TRBJ2-5; v_call: TRBV9; cdr3_aa: CASSLGTGGQETQYF; cdr3_nt: TGTGCCAGCAGCCTGGGGACAGGGGGTCAAGAGACCCAGTACTTC
d_call: TRBD2; clone_size: -; j_call: TRBJ2-3; v_call: TRBV15; cdr3_aa: CATSRIGTSGTDTQYF; cdr3_nt: TGTGCCACCAGCAGAATCGGGACTAGCGGCACAGATACGCAGTATTTT
d_call: TRBD1; clone_size: -; j_call: TRBJ2-7; v_call: TRBV5-6; cdr3_aa: CASSFPSRGSYEQYF; cdr3_nt: TGTGCCAGCAGCTTTCCATCCAGGGGGTCCTACGAGCAGTACTTC
d_call: TRBD1; clone_size: -; j_call: TRBJ2-7; v_call: TRBV19; cdr3_aa: CASSAGTARSYEQYF; cdr3_nt: TGTGCCAGTAGTGCTGGGACAGCCCGCTCCTACGAGCAGTACTTC
d_call: -; clone_size: -; j_call: TRBJ2-7; v_call: TRBV9; cdr3_aa: CASSVDPGAGYEQYF; cdr3_nt: TGTGCCAGCAGCGTAGACCCAGGTGCGGGGTACGAGCAGTACTTC
d_call: -; clone_size: -; j_call: TRBJ2-2; v_call: TRBV12-3/TRBV12-4; cdr3_aa: CASNRANTGELFF; cdr3_nt: TGTGCCAGCAACAGGGCGAACACCGGGGAGCTGTTTTTT
d_call: -; clone_size: -; j_call: TRBJ2-1; v_call: TRBV12-3/TRBV12-4; cdr3_aa: CASSFGGLEQFF; cdr3_nt: TGTGCCAGCAGTTTCGGTGGGCTCGAGCAGTTCTTC
d_call: -; clone_size: -; j_call: TRBJ2-5; v_call: TRBV14; cdr3_aa: CASSQDGYGTQYF; cdr3_nt: TGTGCCAGCAGCCAAGACGGGTACGGGACCCAGTACTTC
d_call: TRBD2; clone_size: -; j_call: TRBJ2-3; v_call: TRBV5-4; cdr3_aa: CASSSAARTSGGSSTDTQYF; cdr3_nt: TGTGCCAGCAGCTCCGCCGCGCGGACTAGCGGGGGCTCTAGCACAGATACGCAGTATTTT
d_call: TRBD1; clone_size: -; j_call: TRBJ1-2; v_call: TRBV7-2; cdr3_aa: CASSANPGQGSSYTF; cdr3_nt: TGTGCCAGCAGCGCAAACCCGGGACAGGGTTCAAGCTACACCTTC
d_call: TRBD1; clone_size: -; j_call: TRBJ2-5; v_call: TRBV6-5; cdr3_aa: CASRHRGMETQYF; cdr3_nt: TGTGCCAGCAGGCACAGGGGGATGGAGACCCAGTACTTC
d_call: TRBD1; clone_size: -; j_call: TRBJ1-2; v_call: TRBV7-7; cdr3_aa: CASSLVTGTGYGYTF; cdr3_nt: TGTGCCAGCAGCTTAGTGACCGGGACAGGTTATGGCTACACCTTC
d_call: -; clone_size: -; j_call: TRBJ1-2; v_call: TRBV28; cdr3_aa: CASSHPPGNYGYTF; cdr3_nt: TGTGCCAGCAGTCACCCCCCAGGGAACTATGGCTACACCTTC
d_call: -; clone_size: -; j_call: TRBJ2-7; v_call: TRBV18; cdr3_aa: CASSPAGREQYF; cdr3_nt: TGTGCCAGCTCACCAGCGGGGCGCGAGCAGTACTTC
d_call: TRBD1; clone_size: -; j_call: TRBJ1-2; v_call: TRBV7-8; cdr3_aa: CASSLGTGGDYGYTF; cdr3_nt: TGTGCCAGCAGCTTGGGGACAGGGGGCGACTATGGCTACACCTTC
d_call: -; clone_size: -; j_call: TRBJ2-1; v_call: TRBV28; cdr3_aa: CASSLNGAYNEQFF; cdr3_nt: TGTGCCAGCAGTTTGAACGGAGCTTACAATGAGCAGTTCTTC
d_call: TRBD1; clone_size: -; j_call: TRBJ1-1; v_call: TRBV5-4; cdr3_aa: CASSHRGDTEAFF; cdr3_nt: TGTGCCAGCAGCCACAGGGGAGACACTGAAGCTTTCTTT
d_call: -; clone_size: -; j_call: TRBJ1-6; v_call: TRBV20-1; cdr3_aa: CSARGTVPLHF; cdr3_nt: TGCAGTGCTAGAGGGACAGTACCCCTCCACTTT
d_call: -; clone_size: -; j_call: TRBJ1-1; v_call: TRBV6-2/TRBV6-3; cdr3_aa: CASSSWTVLITEAFF; cdr3_nt: TGTGCCAGCAGTTCTTGGACTGTGCTGATCACTGAAGCTTTCTTT